This T cell receptor beta chain originates from a study of OX40 agonist ivuxolimab in advanced cancers. Whole-study context: Three patients, one with hepatocellular carcinoma and two with cutaneous melanoma, responded partially.

Using immunoSEQ multiplex PCR, the repertoire was profiled, and TCRdb retains in-frame clones only, with some absent. The data show some 95,000 clones, approximately 85% seen once. Per the germline V gene, CDR1 is SGHDT and CDR2 is YYEEEE. The CDR3 consists of 16 residues. With 1 base clipped from V and 1 base from J, the junction kept 7 bases outside the gene matches. This chain links TRBV5-6 with TRBJ1-1, with 7 nucleotides matching TRBD1. This receptor was identified in an adult with an advanced solid tumor such as melanoma, head and neck, liver or kidney cancer. The starting material was CD4+ or CD8+ T cells sorted from blood, obtained in a trial of the OX40 agonist ivuxolimab. The CDR3 protein is CASSLSGTVTNTEAFF. The DNA for the CDR3 is TGTGCCAGCAGCTTGAGTGGGACAGTGACGAACACTGAAGCTTTCTTT. Complete variable domain (other parts from reference TRBV5-6 and TRBJ1-1): DAGVTQSPTHLIKTRGQQVTLRCSPKSGHDTVSWYQQALGQGPQFIFQYYEEEERQRGNFPDRFSGHQFPNYSSELNVNALLLGDSALYLCASSLSGTVTNTEAFFGQGTRLTVV.